These 16 T cell receptor beta chains came from one sample sequenced in a study of PD-1 blockade in classical Hodgkin lymphoma. TCRdb's copy holds only in-frame clones and misses some; the assay was immunoSEQ multiplex PCR. The sample has around 20,000 clones, 86% seen once. All trial patients relapsed after autologous stem cell transplantation. The source was peripheral blood mononuclear cells (PBMCs), collected before the second cycle of nivolumab. The receptors were gathered from a human donor with classical Hodgkin lymphoma.

The DNA of the CDR3 is TGCGCCAGCAGCCAGGACAGGGAGGGCTATGGCTACACCTTC. Translating it yields CASSQDREGYGYTF. The chain employs TRBV5-1 and TRBJ1-2, with 8 positions matching TRBD1. The germline gives CDR1 SGHRS, CDR2 YFSETQ. This CDR3 region has 14 residues. V lost 4 bases, J lost 4 bases, and 6 bases stayed unmatched.

The chain carries TRBV27 and TRBJ1-4; 9 nucleotides match TRBD1. CDR1 MNHEY and CDR2 SMNVEV come from the germline V gene (reference sequence). V was clipped by 8 bases and J by 3 bases; unmatched bases: 1. The CDR3 extends over 13 amino acids. CDR3 in amino acids: CASRDRANEKLFF. In nucleotides, the CDR3 is TGTGCCAGCCGGGACAGGGCTAATGAAAAACTGTTTTTT. Full variable domain (outside the CDR3, taken from reference TRBV27 and TRBJ1-4): EAQVTQNPRYLITVTGKKLTVTCSQNMNHEYMSWYRQDPGLGLRQIYYSMNVEVTDKGDVPEGYKVSRKEKRNFPLILESPSPNQTSLYFCASRDRANEKLFFGSGTQLSVL.

The CDR3 protein is CASSLAGPGYEQYF. DNA of the CDR3: TGCGCCAGCAGCTTGGCGGGACCTGGCTACGAGCAGTACTTC. V and J are TRBV5-1 and TRBJ2-7; possibly TRBD1 or TRBD2 for D (5 bases each). Trimming took off 0 bases at V and 3 bases at J, with 10 bases between the two ends. The CDR3 contains 14 residues. Germline CDR1 reads SGHRS; CDR2 reads YFSETQ.

The rearrangement links TRBV7-9 to TRBJ1-3; 7 bases map to TRBD1. Germline V lookup: CDR1 SEHNR, CDR2 FQNEAQ (reference sequence). CDR3 length equals 15 residues. V lost 4 bases to trimming and J lost 0 bases; unmatched junction nucleotides: 3. The chain's CDR3 is CASSSGTVSGNTIYF. The CDR3 bases are TGTGCCAGCAGCTCTGGGACAGTCTCTGGAAACACCATATATTTT.

This chain links TRBV6-6 with TRBJ1-2; a weak D match, TRBD1 (6 bases). V was clipped by 0 bases and J by 10 bases, with 15 bases between them. Germline assignment: CDR1 MNHNY and CDR2 SVGAGI (reference sequence). CDR3 size: 14 residues. The CDR3 loop is CASSYSRQDPHYTF. CDR3 in DNA: TGTGCCAGCAGTTACTCCCGACAGGACCCTCACTACACCTTC.

The chain joins TRBV7-6 to TRBJ2-7, with 10 bases aligning to TRBD1. The CDR3 sequence is 15 residues long. The junction had 2 bases not matched to a gene; V was cut back by 1 base and J by 2 bases. Per germline, CDR1 SGHVS and CDR2 FNYEAQ. DNA for the CDR3: TGTGCCAGCAGCTTAGGGGACAGGGGAGCCTACGAGCAGTACTTC. Its protein product is CASSLGDRGAYEQYF.

The chain couples TRBV7-8 to TRBJ1-2, with TRBD1 matching 8 bases. The CDR3 has 15 residues. V was pared by 1 base and J by 0 bases, with 1 base of the junction left unmatched. Germline values: CDR1 SGHVS, CDR2 FQNEAQ. The CDR3 protein is CASSLDRGANYGYTF. CDR3 DNA sequence: TGTGCCAGCAGCTTAGACAGGGGGGCTAACTATGGCTACACCTTC.

The genes are TRBV7-8 and TRBJ2-7, with unresolved D. The length of the CDR3 is 16 residues. From germline, CDR1 is SGHVS and CDR2 FQNEAQ. The germline V and J ends were trimmed by 2 bases and 3 bases, with 17 bases remaining between them. The CDR3 region has the DNA TGTGCCAGCAGCTTAACGGATGGGAATATAAACTACGAGCAGTACTTC. Translation gives CASSLTDGNINYEQYF.

The J gene is TRBJ2-1, the V gene TRBV5-1; TRBD2 agrees at 10 bases. V gave up 0 bases and J gave up 8 bases; unmatched junction bases: 5. Germline CDR1 SGHRS, CDR2 YFSETQ. The CDR3 sequence is 15 residues long. CDR3 loop: CASSLAGTSVHEQFF. CDR3 DNA sequence: TGCGCCAGCAGCTTGGCCGGGACTAGCGTCCATGAGCAGTTCTTC.

The chain couples TRBV6-5 to TRBJ1-1; TRBD1 is a possible D gene (5 bases). CDR1 and CDR2 from the germline V gene are MNHEY and SVGAGI. The CDR3 is 15 residues long. Trimming took 0 bases from V and 7 from J, leaving 15 bases between them. The CDR3 region has the DNA TGTGCCAGCAGTTACTCCGGGACGGCTAACTTTGAAGCTTTCTTT. It specifies CASSYSGTANFEAFF.

The rearrangement uses TRBV5-1 and TRBJ2-5; tentative D call: TRBD2 (5 bases). The CDR3 is 16 amino acids. Looked up from germline, CDR1 is SGHRS and CDR2 is YFSETQ. The V end lost 3 bases, the J end lost 4 bases, and 19 bases lay between the germline ends. The CDR3 region has the DNA TGCGCCAGCAGCTCCGCCCGGACCCCCGCGGGAGAGACCCAGTACTTC. It translates to CASSSARTPAGETQYF. Full variable domain (missing parts from reference TRBV5-1 and TRBJ2-5): KAGVTQTPRYLIKTRGQQVTLSCSPISGHRSVSWYQQTPGQGLQFLFEYFSETQRNKGNFPGRFSGRQFSNSRSEMNVSTLELGDSALYLCASSSARTPAGETQYFGPGTRLLVL.

Within the sample, this clone is medium-sized (0.01 to 0.1%). The V call is TRBV5-1, the J call TRBJ2-1; 10 nucleotides line up with TRBD2. The J segment lost 9 bases and the V segment lost 7 bases, leaving 13 bases of the junction unmatched. Germline CDR1 and CDR2: SGHRS and YFSETQ. This CDR3 contains 15 residues. CDR3 sequence reads: CASFPAGGLSGEQFF. The DNA for the CDR3 is TGCGCCAGCTTTCCAGCGGGGGGGCTCTCCGGTGAGCAGTTCTTC.

This clone has a handful of counts. The V call is TRBV6-5, the J call TRBJ1-1, with D uncertain. Germline V CDR1 and CDR2: MNHEY, SVGAGI. V shed 2 bases and J shed 4 bases, with 8 bases lying between them. This CDR3 spans 13 amino acids. This chain's CDR3 is CASSYPGSTEAFF. The CDR3 DNA follows: TGTGCCAGCAGTTACCCGGGTAGCACTGAAGCTTTCTTT.

The V call is TRBV19, the J call TRBJ2-7, with 10 nucleotides matching TRBD2. This CDR3 region has 14 residues. The V gene end was trimmed by 5 bases and the J gene end by 2 bases; junction bases not matched to a gene: 3. Germline V gene sequence: CDR1 LNHDA, CDR2 SQIVND (reference sequence). The CDR3 coding sequence is TGTGCCAGTAGTCTTAGCGGGGGGACCTACGAGCAGTACTTC. Amino acid sequence: CASSLSGGTYEQYF.

The chain employs TRBV7-2 and TRBJ2-5; 8 bases fit TRBD2. V dropped 6 bases and J dropped 3; count of bases not matched to a gene: 9. CDR1 and CDR2 from the germline V gene are SGHTA and FQGNSA. This CDR3 is built from 15 residues. The CDR3 loop is CASRQHQLAEETQYF. CDR3 nucleotides: TGTGCCAGCAGGCAACACCAACTAGCGGAAGAGACCCAGTACTTC.

The chain couples TRBV4-1 to TRBJ2-7; D gene unclear. Per germline, CDR1 MGHRA and CDR2 YSYEKL. The CDR3 runs to 11 residues. Trimming removed 4 bases at V and 7 bases at J, with 8 bases between. CDR3 protein: CASSRNGEQYF. The DNA for the CDR3 is TGCGCCAGCAGCCGAAATGGTGAGCAGTACTTC.